The subject of this entry is one TCR beta chain. This CDR3 comprises 16 residues. CDR1 and CDR2 from the germline V gene are MGHDK and SYGVNS. V lost 3 bases to trimming and J lost 5 bases, with 19 bases between them. These data originate in a study of blood T cell repertoires in COVID-19. Authors' processing steps: The assay estimated nucleated cells by amplifying reference gene primers. The protocol was immunoSEQ multiplex PCR, while the TCRdb copy is restricted to in-frame clones and leaves out a portion. The DNA was the basis for D and trimming; V, J and clone size are from that table. The repertoire has just over 650,000 clones, 70% to 90% of them found once; the top ten carry more than 0.25%.

The chain joins TRBV25-1 to TRBJ1-2; D perhaps matches TRBD1 (6 bases). The sequencing input was peripheral blood. The TCR originated in a woman between 18 and 29 years old with acute or convalescent COVID-19. CDR3 loop: CASSDQQGSSSYGYTF. The CDR3 coding sequence is TGTGCCAGCAGTGACCAACAGGGATCTAGCTCGTATGGCTACACCTTC.